This T cell receptor (beta chain) was documented in a study of CXCR3-negative and CXCR3-positive naive CD8 T cells. Study-wide findings and caveats: No difference in surface CD5 was seen between naive subsets, and TCR strength was inferred from TRB CDR3 properties. Naive CXCR3-positive and CXCR3-negative cells shared similar TRBV-TRBJ usage, unlike memory cells. CXCR3-positive naive cells carried more hydrophobic TRB CDR3s than CXCR3-negative naive cells did.

As to this clonotype: Its target is unknown.

Definition of naive CD8+ T cells rested on a CD45RO-CCR7+CD27+CD95- profile. Germline CDR1 MNHNS, CDR2 SASEGT. The CDR3 extends over 15 amino acids. The TRB cDNA libraries were prepared by 5' RACE with UMI labels. TCRdb derives one entry per CDR3 protein from the 5' RACE reads, leaving out DNA. This specimen shows 130,000 to 150,000 distinct CDR3 sequences; the ten leading clones hold about 0.28%. The TCR was taken from a human donor in good health. Some clones in this sample may be carry-over from other donors' samples. The chain couples TRBV6-1 to TRBJ2-5; no DNA is available, so the TRBD2 call from TCRdb remains unchecked. Sequencing was performed on naive CXCR3+ CD8+ T cells from blood. Described subset: CD45RO-CCR7+CD27+CD95- naive CD8+ T cells expressing CXCR3 (TNR3+). CDR3 amino acids: CASSEAGGSQETQYF.